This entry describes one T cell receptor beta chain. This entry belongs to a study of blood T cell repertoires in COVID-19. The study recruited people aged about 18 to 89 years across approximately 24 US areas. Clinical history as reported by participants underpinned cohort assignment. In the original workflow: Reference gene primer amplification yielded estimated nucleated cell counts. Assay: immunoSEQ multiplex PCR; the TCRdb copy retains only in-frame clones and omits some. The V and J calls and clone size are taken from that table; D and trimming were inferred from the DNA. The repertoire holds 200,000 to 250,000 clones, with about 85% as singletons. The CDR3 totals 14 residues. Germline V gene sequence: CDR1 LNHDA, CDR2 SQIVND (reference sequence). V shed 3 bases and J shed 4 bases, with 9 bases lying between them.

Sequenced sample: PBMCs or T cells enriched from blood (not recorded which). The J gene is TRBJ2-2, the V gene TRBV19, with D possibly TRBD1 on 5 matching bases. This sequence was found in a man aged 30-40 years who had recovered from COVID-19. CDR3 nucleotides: TGTGCCAGTAGTATGATAGGGGCCACCGGGGAGCTGTTTTTT. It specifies CASSMIGATGELFF. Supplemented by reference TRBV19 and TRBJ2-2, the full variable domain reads DGGITQSPKYLFRKEGQNVTLSCEQNLNHDAMYWYRQDPGQGLRLIYYSQIVNDFQKGDIAEGYSVSREKKESFPLTVTSAQKNPTAFYLCASSMIGATGELFFGEGSRLTVL.